Below are 23 T cell receptor beta chains sequenced from a single sample in a study of shared clonotypes between healthy human individuals. TCRdb keeps only in-frame clones here, not all; method: immunoSEQ multiplex PCR. Here the sample spans more than 2 million clones, roughly 94% being singletons. The sample comprised naive CD4+ T cells sorted from blood. The subset was: CD45RA+ positively selected. All receptors derive from a man aged 18 to 29 in good health.

V and J are TRBV7-2 and TRBJ1-2; D perhaps matches TRBD1 (5 bases). Germline V gives CDR1 SGHTA, CDR2 FQGNSA. The V and J ends lost 0 bases and 5 bases respectively, with 19 bases between them. The CDR3 runs 17 residues. The DNA for the CDR3 is TGTGCCAGCAGCTTAGCCCGGGGCACCCTCTATGAGTATGGCTACACCTTC. Its translation: CASSLARGTLYEYGYTF.

The chain combines TRBV7-8 with TRBJ2-7; D is perhaps TRBD2 (5 bases). Germline V gene lookup returns CDR1 SGHVS and CDR2 FQNEAQ. Trimming left V 2 bases short and J 6 bases short, with 14 bases between. The CDR3 runs 14 residues. CDR3 bases: TGTGCCAGCAGCTTAAACGGGAAGAAAGGCGAGCAGTACTTC. It is translated as CASSLNGKKGEQYF.

The rearrangement joins TRBV9 to TRBJ2-3, with 13 positions matching TRBD2. Per the germline V gene, CDR1 is SGDLS and CDR2 is YYNGEE. The CDR3 runs to 16 residues. The J segment lost 5 bases and the V segment lost 4 bases, leaving 7 bases of the junction unmatched. The CDR3, as DNA: TGTGCCAGCAGCATTGGACTAGCGGGGGACGGAGATACGCAGTATTTT. Translation gives CASSIGLAGDGDTQYF.

The gene calls are TRBV6-5 and TRBJ1-6, with 10 bases matching TRBD1. Germline V lookup: CDR1 MNHEY, CDR2 SVGAGI. Trimming cost V 7 bases and J 6 bases; bases outside gene matches: 3. This CDR3 contains 14 residues. CDR3 in amino acids: CASTGTGANSPLHF. The CDR3 DNA reads TGTGCCAGCACTGGGACAGGGGCTAATTCACCCCTCCACTTT.

The chain recombines TRBV18 with TRBJ2-7, with 11 nucleotides matching TRBD2. V lost 5 bases, J lost 0 bases, and 3 bases stayed unmatched. The CDR3 contains 15 residues. Per the germline V gene, CDR1 is KGHSH and CDR2 is LQKENI. The CDR3 nucleotides are TGTGCCAGCTCAGCCACTAGCGGGAGCTCCTACGAGCAGTACTTC. Encoded protein: CASSATSGSSYEQYF.

The CDR3 here is CASSVRAPGTDTQYF. CDR3 DNA sequence: TGTGCCAGCAGCGTAAGAGCCCCTGGCACAGATACGCAGTATTTT. The V and J genes are TRBV9 and TRBJ2-3; D uncertain. The CDR3 consists of 15 residues. V was trimmed by 1 base and J by 1 base, leaving 10 bases between them. Germline loops: CDR1 SGDLS, CDR2 YYNGEE.

The V and J genes are TRBV5-1 and TRBJ2-5; the D gene is possibly TRBD2 (5 bases). Trimming removed 0 bases at V and 1 base at J, with 10 bases between. CDR1 is SGHRS and CDR2 is YFSETQ in the germline V gene. The CDR3 totals 15 residues. Here the CDR3 reads CASSLGASIQETQYF. The CDR3 DNA follows: TGCGCCAGCAGCTTGGGGGCTAGCATCCAAGAGACCCAGTACTTC.

The chain links TRBV30 to TRBJ2-4; 13 nucleotides line up with TRBD2. The CDR3 contains 15 residues. J gave up 8 bases and V 2 bases, and 6 bases lay outside the gene matches. In germline, CDR1 is GTSNPN, CDR2 SVGIG (reference sequence). CDR3 protein: CAWSPGLAGTDIQYF. CDR3 DNA sequence: TGTGCCTGGAGTCCGGGACTAGCGGGAACGGACATTCAGTACTTC.

This chain uses TRBV9 with TRBJ2-1, with 7 bases fitting TRBD1. Germline loops: CDR1 SGDLS, CDR2 YYNGEE. Trimming took 4 bases from V and 0 from J; bases not matched to a gene: 7. This CDR3 is 16 amino acids long. The CDR3 spells CASSSRGQSSYNEQFF. CDR3 sequence (DNA): TGTGCCAGCAGCTCCCGGGGACAGAGCTCCTACAATGAGCAGTTCTTC.

CDR3 nucleotide sequence: TGCAGTGCAGTCCGGGGCACTGAAGCTTTCTTT. This codes for CSAVRGTEAFF. V usage is TRBV20-1 and J usage is TRBJ1-1, with unresolved D. Germline assignment: CDR1 DFQATT and CDR2 SNEGSKA (reference sequence). V was trimmed by 6 bases and J by 4 bases, leaving 9 bases between them. CDR3 length equals 11 residues.

The chain carries TRBV29-1 and TRBJ1-3; D uncertain. Trimming pared 4 bases from V and 0 bases from J, leaving 7 bases between. The CDR3 loop spans 13 amino acids. The V gene's germline CDR1 is SQVTM and CDR2 ANQGSEA. The CDR3 spells CSVAGGSGNTIYF. The CDR3 nucleotides are TGCAGCGTTGCGGGTGGCTCTGGAAACACCATATATTTT.

As for this clone: The same CDR3 also results from other DNA sequences found in this sample. V and J are TRBV5-1 and TRBJ2-7; D not resolved. The CDR3 length is 13 residues. Germline CDR1 SGHRS, CDR2 YFSETQ. Trimming removed 0 bases at V and 0 bases at J, with 4 bases between. In DNA, the CDR3 is TGCGCCAGCAGCTTGGAAGTCTCCTACGAGCAGTACTTC. Encoded protein: CASSLEVSYEQYF.

The chain recombines TRBV29-1 with TRBJ2-7; 8 bases match TRBD1. Germline V gene data show CDR1 as SQVTM and CDR2 as ANQGSEA. The CDR3 extends over 12 amino acids. Trimming at V came to 6 bases and at J to 5 bases, leaving 6 bases not matched to a gene. CDR3 in amino acids: CSVAGGGDEQYF. CDR3 nucleotides: TGCAGCGTAGCAGGGGGCGGGGACGAGCAGTACTTC.

The rearrangement uses TRBV19 and TRBJ2-2; 8 nucleotides align to TRBD1. CDR3 length equals 15 residues. The V gene end was trimmed by 10 bases and the J gene end by 0 bases; junction bases not matched to a gene: 7. Germline V CDR1 and CDR2: LNHDA, SQIVND (reference sequence). The CDR3 DNA reads TGTGCCACTAAACCACAGGGGGCGAACACCGGGGAGCTGTTTTTT. Its translation is CATKPQGANTGELFF.

In its sample, this clone was seen once. The chain recombines TRBV4-1 with TRBJ2-1, with 8 bases identical to TRBD2. The germline V gene has CDR1 MGHRA and CDR2 YSYEKL. The V segment lost 1 base and the J segment 5 bases; nucleotides outside the gene matches: 7. CDR3 length: 16 residues. The DNA of the CDR3 is TGCGCCAGCAGCCAAGCGAGTTTACTAGCGGACAATGAGCAGTTCTTC. It codes for CASSQASLLADNEQFF.

J is TRBJ1-2 and V is TRBV9; TRBD1 is a possible D gene (6 bases). The CDR3 is made up of 14 amino acids. V shed 0 bases and J shed 6 bases, with 12 bases lying between them. Per germline, CDR1 SGDLS and CDR2 YYNGEE. The DNA of the CDR3 is TGTGCCAGCAGCGTAGTACAGGGCGGGGATGGCTACACCTTC. Residues: CASSVVQGGDGYTF.

This sequence joins TRBV19 and TRBJ2-3; D is possibly TRBD1 or TRBD2 (5 bases each). Germline V lookup: CDR1 LNHDA, CDR2 SQIVND (reference sequence). Trimming stripped 3 bases from V and 2 bases from J, with 12 bases between. The CDR3 runs to 15 residues. CDR3 nucleotide sequence: TGTGCCAGTAGTATTGGGGGAACAAACACAGATACGCAGTATTTT. Translating gives CASSIGGTNTDTQYF.

This sequence joins TRBV4-1 and TRBJ2-1, with no clear D. Looked up from germline, CDR1 is MGHRA and CDR2 is YSYEKL. This CDR3 has 11 residues. Trimming cost V 5 bases and J 7 bases, with 6 bases left between them. The CDR3 reads CASSLANEQFF. The CDR3 DNA reads TGCGCCAGCAGCTTAGCTAATGAGCAGTTCTTC.

The genes are TRBV5-1 and TRBJ1-6; D unresolved. CDR3 length equals 16 residues. The germline V gene has CDR1 SGHRS and CDR2 YFSETQ. Trimming pared 0 bases from V and 0 bases from J, leaving 7 bases between. The CDR3, as DNA: TGCGCCAGCAGCTTGGATTACAACTCCTATAATTCACCCCTCCACTTT. This gives the protein CASSLDYNSYNSPLHF.

The chain joins TRBV5-1 to TRBJ2-3; possibly TRBD1 for D (7 bases). The V end lost 0 bases, the J end lost 4 bases, and 12 bases lay between the germline ends. This CDR3 has 15 amino acids. Germline V gene data show CDR1 as SGHRS and CDR2 as YFSETQ. Here the CDR3 DNA reads TGCGCCAGCAGCTTGGCCCAGGGGGGTTCAGATACGCAGTATTTT. It codes for CASSLAQGGSDTQYF.

To note about this clone: The sample carries other DNA sequences with the same CDR3. J is TRBJ1-5 and V is TRBV5-1; no definite D call. The CDR3 totals 13 residues. Trimming removed 0 bases at V and 4 bases at J, with 5 bases between. From germline, CDR1 is SGHRS and CDR2 YFSETQ. CDR3 bases: TGCGCCAGCAGCTTGGGGGTAAATCAGCCCCAGCATTTT. Residues: CASSLGVNQPQHF. The full variable domain, rest sourced from reference TRBV5-1 and TRBJ1-5, is KAGVTQTPRYLIKTRGQQVTLSCSPISGHRSVSWYQQTPGQGLQFLFEYFSETQRNKGNFPGRFSGRQFSNSRSEMNVSTLELGDSALYLCASSLGVNQPQHFGDGTRLSIL.

A few counts support this clone. The V gene is TRBV6-5, the J gene TRBJ2-7, with 7 bases lining up with TRBD2. CDR3 length equals 12 residues. V shed 8 bases, J shed 2 bases, and the junction held 3 bases outside the gene matches. Per germline, CDR1 MNHEY and CDR2 SVGAGI. The CDR3 DNA sequence: TGTGCCAGCCGGGACTACACCTACGAGCAGTACTTC. Its protein is CASRDYTYEQYF.

This clone occurred once. This chain connects TRBV5-1 to TRBJ1-2; TRBD1 aligns across 10 bases. This CDR3 region has 13 residues. Germline CDR1 reads SGHRS; CDR2 reads YFSETQ. V lost 8 bases, J lost 8 bases, and 9 bases stayed unmatched. The CDR3 nucleotides read TGCGCCAGTGCTCCGGGACAGGGGTACGGCTACACCTTC. Its protein is CASAPGQGYGYTF. The full variable domain, completed using reference TRBV5-1 and TRBJ1-2, is KAGVTQTPRYLIKTRGQQVTLSCSPISGHRSVSWYQQTPGQGLQFLFEYFSETQRNKGNFPGRFSGRQFSNSRSEMNVSTLELGDSALYLCASAPGQGYGYTFGSGTRLTVV.